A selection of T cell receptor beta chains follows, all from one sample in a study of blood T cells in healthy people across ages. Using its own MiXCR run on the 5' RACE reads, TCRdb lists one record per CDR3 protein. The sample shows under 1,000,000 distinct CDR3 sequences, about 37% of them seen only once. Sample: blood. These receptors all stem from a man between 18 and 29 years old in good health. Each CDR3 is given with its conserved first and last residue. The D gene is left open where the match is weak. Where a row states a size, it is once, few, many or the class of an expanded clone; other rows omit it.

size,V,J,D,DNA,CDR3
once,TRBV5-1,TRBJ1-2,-,TGCGCCAGCAGCTTGGGGGAAGGGACCTATGGCTACACCTTC,CASSLGEGTYGYTF
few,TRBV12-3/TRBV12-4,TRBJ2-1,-,TGTGCCAGCGCTGGGGGGGACATCTCCTACAATGAGCAGTTCTTC,CASAGGDISYNEQFF
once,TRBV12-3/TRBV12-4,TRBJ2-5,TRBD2,TGTGCCAGCAGTCGAGAGGAGCTAGCGGTATTGCCGGAAGAGACCCAGTACTTC,CASSREELAVLPEETQYF
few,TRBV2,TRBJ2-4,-,TGTGCCAGCAGTGCGGGGACCGAGGGTGGTTTGGCCAAAAACATTCAGTACTTC,CASSAGTEGGLAKNIQYF
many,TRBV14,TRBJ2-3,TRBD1,TGTGCCAGCAGCCAAGGCCCCTCGACAGGGGGCGAAGTAGATACGCAGTATTTT,CASSQGPSTGGEVDTQYF
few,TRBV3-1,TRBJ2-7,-,TGTGCCAGCAGCCAAGAGGCAGGTCCCTACGAGCAGTACTTC,CASSQEAGPYEQYF
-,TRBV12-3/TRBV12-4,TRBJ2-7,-,TGTGCCAGCAGTTTTGGGGACACCCTTTACGAGCAGTACTTC,CASSFGDTLYEQYF
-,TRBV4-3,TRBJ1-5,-,TGCGCCAGCAGCCAAGATGCGGGGGGCTTTCAGCCCCAGCATTTT,CASSQDAGGFQPQHF
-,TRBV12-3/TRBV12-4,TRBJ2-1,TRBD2,TGTGCCAGCAGCCAATTAGCGGGCACGATTGGAGATGAGCGGTTCTTC,CASSQLAGTIGDERFF
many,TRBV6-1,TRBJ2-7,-,TGTGCCAGCATGCGGGGAAGGTACGAGCAGTACTTC,CASMRGRYEQYF
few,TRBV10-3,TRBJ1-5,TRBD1,TGTGCCATCAAGGGACAGGGGGAAGAGCCCCAGCATTTT,CAIKGQGEEPQHF
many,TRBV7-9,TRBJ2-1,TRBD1,TGTGCCAGCAGTCGTCCAGGGGGCAATGAGCAGTTCTTC,CASSRPGGNEQFF
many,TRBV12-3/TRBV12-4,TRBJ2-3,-,TGTGCCAGCACCACCCCTTCGTCGGATACGCAGTATTTT,CASTTPSSDTQYF
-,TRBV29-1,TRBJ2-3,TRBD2,TGCAGCGTTGATAGGGGACTAGCGGGAGGTGGGAGCACAGATACGCAGTATTTT,CSVDRGLAGGGSTDTQYF
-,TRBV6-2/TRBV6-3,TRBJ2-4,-,TGTGCCAGCAGTTACTCTCAGAGGTATAGAAACATTCAGTACTTC,CASSYSQRYRNIQYF
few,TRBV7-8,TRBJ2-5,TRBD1,TGTGCCAGCAGCCTAGCACAGGGGAGTAGAGAGCAGTACTTC,CASSLAQGSREQYF
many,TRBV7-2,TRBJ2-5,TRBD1,TGTGCCAGCAGCTTAGGCCCCCGGACAGGGCTCCTCCAAGAGACCCAGTACTTC,CASSLGPRTGLLQETQYF
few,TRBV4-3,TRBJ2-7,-,TGCGCCAGCGGGGGGTGGAGGGGATCCTACGAGCAGTACTTC,CASGGWRGSYEQYF
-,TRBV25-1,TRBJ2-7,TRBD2,TGTGCCAGCAGGGGACTAGCGGGTCAATTAGGTGTCGAGCAGTACTTC,CASRGLAGQLGVEQYF
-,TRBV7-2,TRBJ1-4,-,TGTGCCAGCAGCCTTACCGGGACGTGGTATGAAAAACTGTTTTTT,CASSLTGTWYEKLFF
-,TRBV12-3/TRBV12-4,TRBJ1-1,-,TGTGTCAGCAGTTTCGCCCTGCAGGGAGCTGAAGCTTTCTTT,CVSSFALQGAEAFF
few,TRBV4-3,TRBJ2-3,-,TGCGCCAGCAGCCCCGAAGTGGCGGGGGCCATGTATTTT,CASSPEVAGAMYF
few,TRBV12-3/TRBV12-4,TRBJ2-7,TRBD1,TGTGCCAGCAGTGGGGTGGGGACAGGGTTCTACGAGCAGTACTTC,CASSGVGTGFYEQYF
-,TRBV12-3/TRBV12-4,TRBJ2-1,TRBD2,TGTGCCAGCAAAGGTGGTAGCGGGGGGCCTTACAATGAGCAGTTCTTC,CASKGGSGGPYNEQFF
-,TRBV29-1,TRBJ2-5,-,TGCAGCGTTGAAGCCCGGGGAAATGAGCAGTACTTC,CSVEARGNEQYF
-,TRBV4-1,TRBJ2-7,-,TGCGCCAGCAGCCAGCACGGCGAGCAGTACTTC,CASSQHGEQYF
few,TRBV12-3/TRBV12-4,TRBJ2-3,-,TGTGCCAGCAGTCCCGCCGGGACACCCCTGGGAGATACGCAGTATTTT,CASSPAGTPLGDTQYF
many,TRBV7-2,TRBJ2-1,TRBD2,TGTGCCAGCAGCCCCCGCACTAGCGGGGGGGCGAGATCCTACAATGAGCAGTTCTTC,CASSPRTSGGARSYNEQFF
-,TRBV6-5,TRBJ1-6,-,TGTGCCAGCAGTTACTTATGGGGCTCCTATAATTCACTCCTCCACTTT,CASSYLWGSYNSLLHF